A single T cell receptor beta chain is shown here with its context. The data were taken from a study of blood T cell repertoires in COVID-19. Turning to the study itself: Material from acute and convalescent COVID-19 was sourced from the United States, Italy and Spain. Nucleic acid was either cDNA or gDNA, and it came from T cells, B-cell-depleted T cells, or PBMCs.

TCRdb keeps only in-frame clones here, not all; method: immunoSEQ multiplex PCR. The sample carries 300,000 to 450,000 clones, 80% to 90% recorded once. The germline gives CDR1 LNHDA, CDR2 SQIVND (reference sequence). The V gene lost 0 bases and the J gene lost 9 bases, with 24 bases spanning the gap. The CDR3 has 18 amino acids. The sequence was collected from a woman aged 25 to 45 with COVID-19, enrolled during active disease. This rearrangement joins TRBV19 to TRBJ2-1, with a possible D match to TRBD1 (5 bases). Material for sequencing was peripheral blood. The CDR3 protein is CASSIDSLVVGARSEQFF. The CDR3 DNA reads as TGTGCCAGTAGTATAGATTCTTTGGTTGTTGGGGCCCGTAGTGAGCAGTTCTTC.